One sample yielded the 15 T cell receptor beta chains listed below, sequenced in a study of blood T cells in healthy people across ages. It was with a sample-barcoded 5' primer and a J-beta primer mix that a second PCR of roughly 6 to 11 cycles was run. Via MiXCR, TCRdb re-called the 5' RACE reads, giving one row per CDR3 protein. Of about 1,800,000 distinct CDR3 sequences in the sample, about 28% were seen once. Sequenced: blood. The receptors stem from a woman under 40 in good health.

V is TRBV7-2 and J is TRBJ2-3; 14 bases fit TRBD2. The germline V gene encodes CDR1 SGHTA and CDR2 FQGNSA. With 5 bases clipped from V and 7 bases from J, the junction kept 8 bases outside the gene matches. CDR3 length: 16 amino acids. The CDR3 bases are TGTGCCAGCAGCCCCGGGACTAGCGGGAGTCCTAATACGCAGTATTTT. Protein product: CASSPGTSGSPNTQYF. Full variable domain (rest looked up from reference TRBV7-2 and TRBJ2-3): GAGVSQSPSNKVTEKGKDVELRCDPISGHTALYWYRQSLGQGLEFLIYFQGNSAPDKSGLPSDRFSAERTGGSVSTLTIQRTQQEDSAVYLCASSPGTSGSPNTQYFGPGTRLTVL.

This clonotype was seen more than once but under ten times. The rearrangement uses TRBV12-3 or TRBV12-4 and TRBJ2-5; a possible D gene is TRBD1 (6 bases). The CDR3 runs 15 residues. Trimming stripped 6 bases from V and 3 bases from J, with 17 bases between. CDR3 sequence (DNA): TGTGCCAGCAGCTTAACAGGACAGCGGAAAGAGACCCAGTACTTC. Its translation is CASSLTGQRKETQYF.

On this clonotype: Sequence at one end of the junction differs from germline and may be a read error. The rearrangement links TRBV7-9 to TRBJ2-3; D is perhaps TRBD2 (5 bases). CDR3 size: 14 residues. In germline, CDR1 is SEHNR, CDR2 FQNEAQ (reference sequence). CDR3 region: CTSSLPGSTDTQYF. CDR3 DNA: TGTACCAGCAGCTTACCGGGGTCCACAGATACGCAGTATTTT.

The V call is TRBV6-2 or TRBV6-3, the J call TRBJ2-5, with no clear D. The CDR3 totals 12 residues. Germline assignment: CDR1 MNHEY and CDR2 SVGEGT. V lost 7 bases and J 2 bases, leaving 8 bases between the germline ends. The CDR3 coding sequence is TGTGCCAGCACTTATACTCAAGAGACCCAGTACTTC. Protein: CASTYTQETQYF.

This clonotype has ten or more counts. The CDR3 sequence: CASSLRLSQETQYF. The CDR3 bases are TGTGCCAGCAGTTTAAGACTGTCTCAAGAGACCCAGTACTTC. This chain links TRBV12-3 or TRBV12-4 with TRBJ2-5; D not resolved. The ends were cut back, 2 bases at V and 2 bases at J, with 9 bases in the middle. CDR3 length: 14 residues.

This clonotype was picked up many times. CDR3 bases: TGCGCCAGCAGAAGAGACCCCAGGGAGACCCAGTACTTC. It is translated as CASRRDPRETQYF. The chain uses TRBV10-2 and TRBJ2-5; D not certain. The length of the CDR3 is 13 residues. CDR1 is WSHSY and CDR2 is SAAADI in the germline V gene. Trimming left V 6 bases short and J 5 bases short, with 13 bases between.

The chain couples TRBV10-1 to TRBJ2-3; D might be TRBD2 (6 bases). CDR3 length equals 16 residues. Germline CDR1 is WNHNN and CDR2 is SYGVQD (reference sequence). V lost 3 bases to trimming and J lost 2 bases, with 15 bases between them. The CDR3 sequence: CASSETRGLNTDTQYF. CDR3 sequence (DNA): TGCGCCAGCAGTGAAACCCGGGGACTTAACACAGATACGCAGTATTTT.

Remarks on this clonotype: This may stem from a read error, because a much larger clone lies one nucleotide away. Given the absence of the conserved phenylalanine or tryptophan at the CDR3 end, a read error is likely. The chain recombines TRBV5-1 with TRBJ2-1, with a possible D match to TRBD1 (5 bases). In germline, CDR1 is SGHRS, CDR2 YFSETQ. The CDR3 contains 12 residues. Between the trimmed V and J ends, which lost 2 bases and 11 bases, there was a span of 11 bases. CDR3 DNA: TGCGCCAGCAGCTTTACCCAGGGCAAGCAGTTCCTC. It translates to CASSFTQGKQFL.

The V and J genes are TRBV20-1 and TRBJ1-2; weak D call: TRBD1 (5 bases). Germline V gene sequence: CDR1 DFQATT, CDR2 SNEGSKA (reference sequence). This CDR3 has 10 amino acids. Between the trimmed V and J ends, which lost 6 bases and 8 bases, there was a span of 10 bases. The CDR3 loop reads CSAQGSGYTF. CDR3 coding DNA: TGCAGTGCCCAGGGAAGCGGCTACACCTTC.

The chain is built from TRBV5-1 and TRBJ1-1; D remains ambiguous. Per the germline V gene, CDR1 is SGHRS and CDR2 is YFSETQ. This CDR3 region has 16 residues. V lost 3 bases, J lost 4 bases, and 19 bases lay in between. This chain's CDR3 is CASSSARREEGTEAFF. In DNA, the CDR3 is TGCGCCAGCAGCTCCGCCCGAAGAGAAGAGGGCACTGAAGCTTTCTTT.

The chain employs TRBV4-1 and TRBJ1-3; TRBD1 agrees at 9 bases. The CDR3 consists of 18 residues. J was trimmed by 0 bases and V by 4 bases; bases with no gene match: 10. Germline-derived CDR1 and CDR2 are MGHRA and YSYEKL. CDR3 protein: CASSLGTGRVSSGNTIYF. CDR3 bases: TGCGCCAGCAGCCTCGGGACAGGGAGAGTCAGCTCTGGAAACACCATATATTTT.

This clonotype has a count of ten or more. CDR3 amino acids: CSVIQGFYGYTF. DNA for the CDR3: TGCAGCGTGATACAGGGATTCTATGGCTACACCTTC. The rearrangement links TRBV29-1 to TRBJ1-2; a possible D gene is TRBD1 (6 bases). Per the germline V gene, CDR1 is SQVTM and CDR2 is ANQGSEA. The CDR3 is made up of 12 amino acids. Deletions cut 6 bases from V and 4 bases from J, with 12 bases between.

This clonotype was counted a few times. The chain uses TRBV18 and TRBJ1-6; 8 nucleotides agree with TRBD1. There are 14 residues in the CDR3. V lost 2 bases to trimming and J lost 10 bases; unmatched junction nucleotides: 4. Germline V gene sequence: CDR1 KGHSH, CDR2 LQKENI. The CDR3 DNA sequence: TGTGCCAGCTCACCAACGCCAGGGGGCTCACCCCTCCACTTT. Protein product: CASSPTPGGSPLHF.

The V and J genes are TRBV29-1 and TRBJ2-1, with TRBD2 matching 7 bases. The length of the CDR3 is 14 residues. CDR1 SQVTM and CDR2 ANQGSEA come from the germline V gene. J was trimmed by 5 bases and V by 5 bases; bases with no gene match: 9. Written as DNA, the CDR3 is TGCAGCGTTTACTTCGGGGGGTCGAACAATGAGCAGTTCTTC. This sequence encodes CSVYFGGSNNEQFF.

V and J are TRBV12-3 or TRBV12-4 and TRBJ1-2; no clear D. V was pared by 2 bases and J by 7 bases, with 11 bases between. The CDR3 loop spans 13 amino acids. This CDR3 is CASSLRTELGYTF. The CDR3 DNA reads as TGTGCCAGCAGTTTACGTACGGAGCTTGGCTACACCTTC.